This T cell receptor (beta chain) emerged from a study of metastatic and nonmetastatic thyroid tumors. Study-wide background: The study looked at repertoires side by side in blood and in tumor or nodule tissue from malignant and benign thyroid patients.

Per the original data handling: A distant-metastasis classifier for papillary thyroid cancer was built using CDR3 differences across clinicopathological groups. TCRdb recomputed clones from the PCR reads via MiXCR. The V and J calls were determined by TCRdb, not by the authors. This table has tens of thousands of clones, 35% to 45% appearing once. Whole-study findings and limits: The reported finding was significantly higher TCR beta diversity in malignant thyroid tumors relative to benign nodules, in blood and tumor.

Each patient went into thyroid surgery without having received any treatment. Germline V CDR1 and CDR2: MNHGY, SVAAGI. This CDR3 comprises 16 residues. The V and J ends lost 0 bases and 4 bases, in that order; junction bases with no gene match: 6. This clone came up a few times. The antigen is undetermined. The sequencing input was blood. V usage is TRBV6-9 and J usage is TRBJ1-3; 7 bases are shared with TRBD1. This TCR was recovered from a male donor with papillary thyroid cancer or a benign thyroid nodule (not recorded which). Some clones in this sample may be carry-over from other donors' samples. CDR3 in amino acids: CASSYSLQGVGNTIYF. In DNA, the CDR3 is TGTGCCAGCAGTTATTCCCTCCAGGGGGTGGGAAACACCATATATTTT.